This TCR beta chain emerged from a study of shared clonotypes between healthy human individuals. Looking at the study overall: CD4 naive and memory got three plates each, CD8 naive two, CD8 memory one.

The data were produced by immunoSEQ multiplex PCR, yet TCRdb's version contains in-frame clones alone and is incomplete. The sample carries 950,000 to 1,200,000 clones, roughly 77% recorded once. This clone was seen a single time. The source of this sequence is a man in his late teens or twenties in good health. Some clones in this sample may be carry-over from other donors' samples. Sequenced input: memory CD4+ T cells from PBMCs. This sample's subset: CD45RA-negative fraction.

CDR3 DNA: TGCGCCAGCAGATTTACAGGGGCCAATGAGCAGTTCTTC. Its protein is CASRFTGANEQFF. The genes are TRBV5-1 and TRBJ2-1; TRBD1 matches at 7 bases. CDR3 size: 13 residues. V trimming: 5 bases; J trimming: 6 bases; junction bases outside the gene matches: 5. Germline V gene lookup returns CDR1 SGHRS and CDR2 YFSETQ.